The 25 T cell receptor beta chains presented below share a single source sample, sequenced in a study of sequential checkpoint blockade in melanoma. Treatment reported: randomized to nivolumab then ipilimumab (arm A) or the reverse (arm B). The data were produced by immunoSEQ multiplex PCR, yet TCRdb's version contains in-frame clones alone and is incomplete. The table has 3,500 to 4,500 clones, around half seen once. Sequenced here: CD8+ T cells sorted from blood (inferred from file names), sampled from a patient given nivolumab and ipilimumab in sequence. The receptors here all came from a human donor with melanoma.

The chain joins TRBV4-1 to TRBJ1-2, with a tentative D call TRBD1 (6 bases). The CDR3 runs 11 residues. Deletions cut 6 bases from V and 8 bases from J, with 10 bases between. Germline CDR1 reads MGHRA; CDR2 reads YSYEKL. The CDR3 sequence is CASRQGLGYTF. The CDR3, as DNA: TGCGCCAGCAGACAGGGTCTGGGCTACACCTTC.

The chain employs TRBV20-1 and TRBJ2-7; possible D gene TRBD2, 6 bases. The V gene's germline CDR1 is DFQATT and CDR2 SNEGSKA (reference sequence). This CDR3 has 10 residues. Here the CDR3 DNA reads TGCAGAGGGACTTACTACGAGCAGTACTTC. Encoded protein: CRGTYYEQYF.

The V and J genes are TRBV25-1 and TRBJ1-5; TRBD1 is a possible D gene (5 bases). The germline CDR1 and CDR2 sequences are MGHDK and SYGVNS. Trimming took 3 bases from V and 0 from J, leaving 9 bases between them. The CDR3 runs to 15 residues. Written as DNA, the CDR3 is TGTGCCAGCAGTGAGGACACAGATAGCAATCAGCCCCAGCATTTT. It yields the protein CASSEDTDSNQPQHF.

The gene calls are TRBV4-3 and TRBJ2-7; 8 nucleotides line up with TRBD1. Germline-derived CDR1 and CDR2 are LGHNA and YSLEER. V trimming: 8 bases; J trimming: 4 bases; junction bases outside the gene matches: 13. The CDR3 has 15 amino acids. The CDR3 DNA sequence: TGCGCCAGCGGCCCCACCGGGACAGGAGATTACGAGCAGTACTTC. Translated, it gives CASGPTGTGDYEQYF.

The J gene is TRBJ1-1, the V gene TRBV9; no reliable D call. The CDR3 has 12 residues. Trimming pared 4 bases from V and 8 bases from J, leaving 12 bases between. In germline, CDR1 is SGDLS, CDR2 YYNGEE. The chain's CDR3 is CASSLTEQEAFF. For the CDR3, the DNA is TGTGCCAGCAGCCTTACGGAACAGGAAGCTTTCTTT.

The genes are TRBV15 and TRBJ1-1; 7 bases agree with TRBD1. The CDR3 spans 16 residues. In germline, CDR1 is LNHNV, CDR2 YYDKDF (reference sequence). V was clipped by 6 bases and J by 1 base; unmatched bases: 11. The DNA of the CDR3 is TGTGCCACCAGTTCGCCTAAGACAGGGCGGAACACTGAAGCTTTCTTT. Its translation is CATSSPKTGRNTEAFF.

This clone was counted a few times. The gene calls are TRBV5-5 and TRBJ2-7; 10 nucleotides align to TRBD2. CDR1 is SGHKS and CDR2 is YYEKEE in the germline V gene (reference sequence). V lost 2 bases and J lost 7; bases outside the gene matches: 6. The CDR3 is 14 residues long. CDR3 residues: CASSLAGGPREQYF. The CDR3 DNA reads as TGTGCCAGCAGCTTAGCGGGAGGGCCGCGGGAGCAGTACTTC.

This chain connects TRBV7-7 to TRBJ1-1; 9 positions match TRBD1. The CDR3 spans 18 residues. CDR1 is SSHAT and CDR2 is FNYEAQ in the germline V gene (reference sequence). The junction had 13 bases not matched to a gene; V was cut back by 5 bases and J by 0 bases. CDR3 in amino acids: CASSHTGQGISLNTEAFF. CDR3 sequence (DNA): TGTGCCAGCAGCCATACGGGACAGGGTATTTCCCTGAACACTGAAGCTTTCTTT. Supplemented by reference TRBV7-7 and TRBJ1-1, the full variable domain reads GAGVSQSPRYKVTKRGQDVTLRCDPISSHATLYWYQQALGQGPEFLTYFNYEAQPDKSGLPSDRFSAERPEGSISTLTIQRTEQRDSAMYRCASSHTGQGISLNTEAFFGQGTRLTVV.

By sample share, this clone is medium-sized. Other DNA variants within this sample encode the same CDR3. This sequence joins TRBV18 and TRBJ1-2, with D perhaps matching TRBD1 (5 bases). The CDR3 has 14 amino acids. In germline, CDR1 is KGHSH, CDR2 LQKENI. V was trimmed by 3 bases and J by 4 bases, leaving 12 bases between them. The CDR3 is CASSPPTESYGYTF. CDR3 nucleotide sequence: TGTGCCAGCTCACCCCCGACAGAGTCCTATGGCTACACCTTC.

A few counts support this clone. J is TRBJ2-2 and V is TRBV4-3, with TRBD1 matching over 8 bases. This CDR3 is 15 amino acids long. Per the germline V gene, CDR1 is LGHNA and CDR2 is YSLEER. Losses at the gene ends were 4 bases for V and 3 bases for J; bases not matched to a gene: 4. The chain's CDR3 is CASSPDRAHTGELFF. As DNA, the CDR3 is TGCGCCAGCAGCCCGGACAGGGCCCACACCGGGGAGCTGTTTTTT.

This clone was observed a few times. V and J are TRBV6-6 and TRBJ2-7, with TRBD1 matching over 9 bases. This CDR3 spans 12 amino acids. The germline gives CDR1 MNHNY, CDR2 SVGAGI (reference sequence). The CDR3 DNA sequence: TGTGCAGAGGGGGACAGGGCCCACGAGCAGTACTTC. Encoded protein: CAEGDRAHEQYF.

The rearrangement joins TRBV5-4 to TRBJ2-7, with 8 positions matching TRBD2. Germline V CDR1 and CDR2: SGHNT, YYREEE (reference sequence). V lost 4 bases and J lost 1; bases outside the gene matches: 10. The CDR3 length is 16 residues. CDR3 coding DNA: TGTGCCAGCAGCCAAGTGCCGGGGGGGCTGTCCTACGAGCAGTACTTC. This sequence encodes CASSQVPGGLSYEQYF. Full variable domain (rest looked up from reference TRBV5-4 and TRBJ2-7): ETGVTQSPTHLIKTRGQQVTLRCSSQSGHNTVSWYQQALGQGPQFIFQYYREEENGRGNFPPRFSGLQFPNYSSELNVNALELDDSALYLCASSQVPGGLSYEQYFGPGTRLTVT.

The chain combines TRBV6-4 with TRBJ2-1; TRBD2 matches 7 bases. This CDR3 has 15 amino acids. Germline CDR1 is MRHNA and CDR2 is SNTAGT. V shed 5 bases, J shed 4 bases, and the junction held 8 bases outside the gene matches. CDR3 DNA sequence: TGTGCCAGCAGTTACAATAGCGGGTCTTACAATGAGCAGTTCTTC. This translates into CASSYNSGSYNEQFF.

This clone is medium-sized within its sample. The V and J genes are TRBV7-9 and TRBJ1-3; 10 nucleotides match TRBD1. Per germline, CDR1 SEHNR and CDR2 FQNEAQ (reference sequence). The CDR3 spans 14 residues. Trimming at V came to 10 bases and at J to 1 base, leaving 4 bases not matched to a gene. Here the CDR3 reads CAILDRGSGNTIYF. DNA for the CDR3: TGTGCCATCCTGGACAGGGGGTCTGGAAACACCATATATTTT.

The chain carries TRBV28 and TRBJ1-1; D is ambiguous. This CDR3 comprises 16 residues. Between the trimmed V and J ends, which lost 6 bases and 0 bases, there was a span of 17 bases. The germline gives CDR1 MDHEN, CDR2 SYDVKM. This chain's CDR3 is CASRDLWERLNTEAFF. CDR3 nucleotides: TGTGCCAGCAGGGACCTTTGGGAGCGATTGAACACTGAAGCTTTCTTT.

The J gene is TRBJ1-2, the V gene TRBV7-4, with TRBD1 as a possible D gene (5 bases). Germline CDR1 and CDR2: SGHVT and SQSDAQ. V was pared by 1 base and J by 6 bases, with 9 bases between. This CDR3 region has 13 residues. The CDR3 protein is CASSLGGTDGYTF. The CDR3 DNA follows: TGTGCCAGCAGCTTAGGGGGCACGGATGGCTACACCTTC.

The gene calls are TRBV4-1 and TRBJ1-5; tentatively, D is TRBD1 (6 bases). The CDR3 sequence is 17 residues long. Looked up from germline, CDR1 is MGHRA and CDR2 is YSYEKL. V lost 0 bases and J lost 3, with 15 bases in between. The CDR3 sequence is CASSQDSGQNFNQPQHF. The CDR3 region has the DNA TGCGCCAGCAGCCAAGATTCAGGACAGAATTTCAATCAGCCCCAGCATTTT.

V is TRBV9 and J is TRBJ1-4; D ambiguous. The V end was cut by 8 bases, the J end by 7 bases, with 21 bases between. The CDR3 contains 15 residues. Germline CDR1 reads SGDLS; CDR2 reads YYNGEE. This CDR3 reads CASCPGRRNGEKLFF. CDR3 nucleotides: TGTGCCAGTTGCCCGGGCAGGAGGAATGGTGAAAAACTGTTTTTT.

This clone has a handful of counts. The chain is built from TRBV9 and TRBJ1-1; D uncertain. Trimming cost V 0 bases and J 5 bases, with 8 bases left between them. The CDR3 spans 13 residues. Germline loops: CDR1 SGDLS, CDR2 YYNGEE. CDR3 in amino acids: CASSVGATTEAFF. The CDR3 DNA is TGTGCCAGCAGCGTAGGGGCAACGACTGAAGCTTTCTTT. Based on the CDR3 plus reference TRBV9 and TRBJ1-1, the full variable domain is DSGVTQTPKHLITATGQRVTLRCSPRSGDLSVYWYQQSLDQGLQFLIQYYNGEERAKGNILERFSAQQFPDLHSELNLSSLELGDSALYFCASSVGATTEAFFGQGTRLTVV.

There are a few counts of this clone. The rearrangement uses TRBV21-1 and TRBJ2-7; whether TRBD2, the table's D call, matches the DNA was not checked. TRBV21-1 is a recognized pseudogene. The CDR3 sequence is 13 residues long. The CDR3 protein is CASSAPGFYEQYF. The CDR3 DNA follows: TGTGCCAGCAGCGCGCCGGGATTCTACGAGCAGTACTTC.

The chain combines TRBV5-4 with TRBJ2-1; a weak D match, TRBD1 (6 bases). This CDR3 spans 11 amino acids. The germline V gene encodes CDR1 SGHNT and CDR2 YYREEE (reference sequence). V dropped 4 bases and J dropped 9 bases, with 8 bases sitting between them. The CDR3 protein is CASSEGGEQFF. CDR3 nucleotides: TGTGCCAGCAGCGAAGGGGGTGAGCAGTTCTTC.

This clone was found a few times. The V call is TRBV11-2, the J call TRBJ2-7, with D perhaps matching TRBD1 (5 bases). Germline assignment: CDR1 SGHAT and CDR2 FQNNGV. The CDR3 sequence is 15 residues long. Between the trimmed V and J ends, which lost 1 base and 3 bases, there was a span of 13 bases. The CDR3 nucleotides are TGTGCCAGCAGCTTAGCCCCAGGGCGAAACTACGAGCAGTACTTC. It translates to CASSLAPGRNYEQYF.

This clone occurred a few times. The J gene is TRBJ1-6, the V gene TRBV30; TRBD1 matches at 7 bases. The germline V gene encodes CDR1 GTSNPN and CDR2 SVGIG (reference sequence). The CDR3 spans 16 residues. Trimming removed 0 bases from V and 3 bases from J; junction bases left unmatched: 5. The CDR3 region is CAWSVRDRFYNSPLHF. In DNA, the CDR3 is TGTGCCTGGAGTGTTAGGGACAGATTCTATAATTCACCCCTCCACTTT.

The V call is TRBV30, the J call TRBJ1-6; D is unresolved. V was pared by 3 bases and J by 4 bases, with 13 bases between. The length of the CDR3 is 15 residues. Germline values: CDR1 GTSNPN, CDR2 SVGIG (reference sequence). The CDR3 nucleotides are TGTGCCTGGAGATCGGCAGGCGATTATAATTCACCCCTCCACTTT. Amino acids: CAWRSAGDYNSPLHF.

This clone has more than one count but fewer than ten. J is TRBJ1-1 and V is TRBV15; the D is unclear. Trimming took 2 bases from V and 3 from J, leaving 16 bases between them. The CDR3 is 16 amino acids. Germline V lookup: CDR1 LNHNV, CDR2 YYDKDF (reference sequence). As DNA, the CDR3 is TGTGCCACCAGCAGATTTTTTGAGGGCTTGGACACTGAAGCTTTCTTT. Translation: CATSRFFEGLDTEAFF.